The text below deals with one TCR beta chain. Its antigen is unknown. This entry belongs to a study of identical twins. The study, taken as a whole, reports: In cord blood, abundant beta clonotypes had fewer insertions; memory showed no trend.

The germline V and J ends were trimmed by 0 bases and 8 bases, with 13 bases remaining between them. The CDR3 sequence is 15 residues long. CDR1 MNHEY and CDR2 SVGEGT come from the germline V gene. TCRdb reprocessed the 5' RACE reads via MiXCR and lists one record per CDR3 protein. The sample has 250,000 to 350,000 distinct CDR3 sequences, about 8.9% seen once. This sample also belongs to another study, concerning yellow fever vaccine responses in identical twins.

Sample: memory (CD45RO+) T cells sorted from blood. The sequence came from a woman between 18 and 30 years old in good health. The chain employs TRBV6-2 or TRBV6-3 and TRBJ2-2; the D gene could be TRBD1 or TRBD2 (5 bases each). CDR3 DNA sequence: TGTGCCAGCAGTTACTCGACAGATCGAGGGGGGGAGCTGTTTTTT. This sequence encodes CASSYSTDRGGELFF.